The 22 T cell receptor beta chains presented below share a single source sample, sequenced in a study of OX40 agonist ivuxolimab in advanced cancers. Using immunoSEQ multiplex PCR, the repertoire was profiled, and TCRdb retains in-frame clones only, with some absent. Of just over 95,000 clones in the sample, around 89% were seen once. Here the sequenced sample was CD4+ or CD8+ T cells sorted from blood, taken in a trial of the OX40 agonist ivuxolimab. These receptors were taken from an adult with an advanced solid tumor such as melanoma, head and neck, liver or kidney cancer.

This sequence joins TRBV7-3 and TRBJ2-7; 7 bases agree with TRBD1. CDR1 and CDR2 (germline): SGHTA, FQGTGA. The ends lost 5 bases at V and 6 bases at J; junction bases unmatched: 7. This CDR3 region has 13 residues. CDR3 in amino acids: CASSGSTGREQYF. The CDR3 DNA sequence: TGTGCCAGCAGCGGATCGACAGGGCGCGAGCAGTACTTC.

The rearrangement joins TRBV10-2 to TRBJ2-2; 10 bases fit TRBD1. This CDR3 is built from 14 residues. J gave up 7 bases and V 6 bases, and 5 bases lay outside the gene matches. From germline, CDR1 is WSHSY and CDR2 SAAADI. CDR3 amino acids: CASRQGQGNGELFF. The CDR3 DNA follows: TGCGCCAGCAGGCAGGGACAGGGGAACGGGGAGCTGTTTTTT.

The chain links TRBV19 to TRBJ1-1, with D hard to call. CDR3 length: 12 residues. Trimming removed 5 bases from V and 1 base from J, with 5 bases in between. CDR1 is LNHDA and CDR2 is SQIVND in the germline V gene (reference sequence). CDR3 sequence: CASSGRNTEAFF. CDR3 DNA: TGTGCCAGTAGTGGCCGGAACACTGAAGCTTTCTTT.

This clone was seen only once. V is TRBV5-1 and J is TRBJ2-7; D remains unclear. Trimming left V 1 base short and J 5 bases short, with 7 bases between. The CDR3 length is 12 residues. Germline lookup yields CDR1 SGHRS and CDR2 YFSETQ. CDR3 sequence reads: CASSLLGHEQYF. The CDR3 coding sequence is TGCGCCAGCAGCTTGTTAGGGCACGAGCAGTACTTC.

The J gene is TRBJ2-1, the V gene TRBV10-3; the match to TRBD1 covers 8 bases. The CDR3 runs to 16 residues. V gave up 4 bases and J gave up 6 bases; unmatched junction bases: 11. Germline CDR1 reads ENHRY; CDR2 reads SYGVKD. In DNA form, the CDR3 reads TGTGCCATCAGTGTTTACGGACAGGGAGTCGGCAATGAGCAGTTCTTC. This encodes CAISVYGQGVGNEQFF.

This clone has only one observation. The chain is built from TRBV27 and TRBJ1-6, with a weak D call TRBD1 (5 bases). Germline loops: CDR1 MNHEY, CDR2 SMNVEV (reference sequence). CDR3 size: 16 residues. The ends were cut back, 2 bases at V and 6 bases at J, with 14 bases in the middle. The CDR3 DNA reads TGTGCCAGCAGTTTAGGCAGGGCTACCCCTAATTCACCCCTCCACTTT. It specifies CASSLGRATPNSPLHF.

The V call is TRBV19, the J call TRBJ2-4, with D possibly matching TRBD1 (6 bases). There are 18 residues in the CDR3. CDR1 and CDR2 (germline): LNHDA, SQIVND (reference sequence). Trimming pared 1 base from V and 0 bases from J, leaving 16 bases between. As DNA, the CDR3 is TGTGCCAGTAGTATAGGGGTACCGGGACAACTAGCCAAAAACATTCAGTACTTC. This gives the protein CASSIGVPGQLAKNIQYF.

The chain recombines TRBV14 with TRBJ2-3; D is unresolved. The CDR3 is made up of 15 amino acids. Germline values: CDR1 SGHDN, CDR2 FVKESK. Trimming took 1 base from V and 1 from J, leaving 9 bases between them. CDR3 DNA sequence: TGTGCCAGCAGCCAAGTGGGGTTTGGCACAGATACGCAGTATTTT. This encodes CASSQVGFGTDTQYF.

The genes are TRBV5-5 and TRBJ1-6; D unclear. Germline CDR1 and CDR2: SGHKS and YYEKEE (reference sequence). CDR3 length equals 13 residues. V lost 7 bases to trimming and J lost 10 bases, with 15 bases between them. The CDR3 sequence is CASSAGPPSPLHF. The CDR3 DNA reads as TGTGCCAGCTCGGCAGGACCTCCATCACCCCTCCACTTT.

For the CDR3, the DNA is TGTGCCAGCAGCTCAGGACAGGGAGTGAATCAGCCCCAGCATTTT. Translated, it gives CASSSGQGVNQPQHF. This chain joins TRBV7-6 and TRBJ1-5; 8 bases are a match to TRBD1. The CDR3 totals 15 residues. Germline values: CDR1 SGHVS, CDR2 FNYEAQ. V lost 4 bases to trimming and J lost 4 bases; unmatched junction nucleotides: 6.

The V and J genes are TRBV9 and TRBJ2-6, with 8 positions matching TRBD1. J lost 0 bases, V lost 4 bases, and 6 bases had no gene match. This CDR3 spans 17 amino acids. Germline V gene data show CDR1 as SGDLS and CDR2 as YYNGEE. The CDR3 is CASSFRQGSSGANVLTF. The CDR3 coding sequence is TGTGCCAGCAGCTTCCGACAGGGGAGCTCTGGGGCCAACGTCCTGACTTTC.

In DNA form, the CDR3 reads TGCGCCAGCAGCTTGGGTGGTGGGACGGCAGCCTACGAGCAGTACTTC. Its protein is CASSLGGGTAAYEQYF. The chain combines TRBV5-1 with TRBJ2-7; D may be TRBD1 or TRBD2 (5 bases each). Germline CDR1 and CDR2: SGHRS and YFSETQ. V was trimmed by 0 bases and J by 2 bases, leaving 15 bases between them. The CDR3 spans 16 residues.

V is TRBV29-1 and J is TRBJ2-7; 10 nucleotides agree with TRBD1. The CDR3 sequence is 12 residues long. Germline V gene lookup returns CDR1 SQVTM and CDR2 ANQGSEA. V trimming: 7 bases; J trimming: 4 bases; junction bases outside the gene matches: 4. This CDR3 is CSAGTGVYEQYF. In DNA form, the CDR3 reads TGCAGCGCCGGGACAGGGGTTTACGAGCAGTACTTC.

In its sample, this clone was seen a few times. V is TRBV5-4 and J is TRBJ2-3; no definite D call. This CDR3 has 13 amino acids. V was cut by 3 bases and J by 3 bases, with 8 bases left in between. CDR1 and CDR2 from the germline V gene are SGHNT and YYREEE (reference sequence). CDR3 nucleotides: TGTGCCAGCAGCTACCCCGTGACAGATACGCAGTATTTT. As protein: CASSYPVTDTQYF. Together with reference TRBV5-4 and TRBJ2-3, the CDR3 gives the full variable domain: ETGVTQSPTHLIKTRGQQVTLRCSSQSGHNTVSWYQQALGQGPQFIFQYYREEENGRGNFPPRFSGLQFPNYSSELNVNALELDDSALYLCASSYPVTDTQYFGPGTRLTVL.

The chain combines TRBV10-1 with TRBJ1-5, with TRBD1 matching 7 bases. This CDR3 comprises 13 residues. CDR1 and CDR2 (germline): WNHNN, SYGVQD (reference sequence). V dropped 4 bases and J dropped 5; count of bases not matched to a gene: 2. CDR3 bases: TGCGCCAGCAGTGCCACAGGGGATCAGCCCCAGCATTTT. It codes for CASSATGDQPQHF.

V and J are TRBV2 and TRBJ2-7; no definite D call. Looked up from germline, CDR1 is SNHLY and CDR2 is FYNNEI. The CDR3 runs to 17 residues. Trimming removed 2 bases from V and 5 bases from J, with 22 bases in between. CDR3 sequence (DNA): TGTGCCAGCAGTGAATTGGGTTTGAGTACTGGGTTCGACGAGCAGTACTTC. Translation gives CASSELGLSTGFDEQYF.

This chain links TRBV6-1 with TRBJ2-1; 7 nucleotides line up with TRBD2. The J segment lost 10 bases and the V segment lost 6 bases, leaving 9 bases of the junction unmatched. CDR3 length equals 13 residues. Germline CDR1 and CDR2: MNHNS and SASEGT. The CDR3, as DNA: TGTGCCAGCAGCGGGGAGCGGGGATGGGAGCAGTTCTTC. This sequence encodes CASSGERGWEQFF.

The chain links TRBV6-1 to TRBJ1-5, with D perhaps TRBD1 (6 bases). The germline V and J ends were trimmed by 3 bases and 14 bases, with 11 bases remaining between them. The germline CDR1 and CDR2 sequences are MNHNS and SASEGT. The CDR3 sequence is 11 residues long. The DNA of the CDR3 is TGTGCCAGCAGTGACTCGGGGGGCGAGCATTTT. It translates to CASSDSGGEHF.

This chain connects TRBV10-3 to TRBJ1-3; D might be TRBD1 (5 bases). Germline V gene sequence: CDR1 ENHRY, CDR2 SYGVKD. The CDR3 has 14 amino acids. The V and J ends lost 3 bases and 2 bases respectively, with 8 bases between them. The CDR3 protein is CAISEDSPGNTIYF. CDR3 nucleotides: TGTGCCATCAGTGAAGACAGTCCTGGAAACACCATATATTTT.

This rearrangement joins TRBV19 to TRBJ2-4; perhaps TRBD1 as D (5 bases). The CDR3 length is 15 residues. V lost 5 bases and J lost 3, with 14 bases in between. The germline V gene has CDR1 LNHDA and CDR2 SQIVND (reference sequence). The CDR3 spells CASSYVGLGKNIQYF. The CDR3 nucleotides read TGTGCCAGTAGTTATGTGGGGCTGGGCAAAAACATTCAGTACTTC.

The V and J genes are TRBV5-1 and TRBJ2-1, with TRBD1 matching 7 bases. In germline, CDR1 is SGHRS, CDR2 YFSETQ. The V segment lost 3 bases and the J segment 4 bases; nucleotides outside the gene matches: 10. This CDR3 contains 16 residues. This CDR3 is CASSSPTGFLYNEQFF. The CDR3 coding sequence is TGCGCCAGCAGCTCCCCGACAGGGTTCCTATACAATGAGCAGTTCTTC. The variable domain in full, completed from reference TRBV5-1 and TRBJ2-1, reads KAGVTQTPRYLIKTRGQQVTLSCSPISGHRSVSWYQQTPGQGLQFLFEYFSETQRNKGNFPGRFSGRQFSNSRSEMNVSTLELGDSALYLCASSSPTGFLYNEQFFGPGTRLTVL.

This chain joins TRBV2 and TRBJ2-5, with D possibly matching TRBD1 (6 bases). With 6 bases removed from V and 2 bases from J, the gap between germline ends came to 13 bases. Germline V gene lookup returns CDR1 SNHLY and CDR2 FYNNEI. The CDR3 runs to 14 residues. For the CDR3, the DNA is TGTGCCAGCAGCCAGGGACAACTTCAAGAGACCCAGTACTTC. Its translation is CASSQGQLQETQYF.